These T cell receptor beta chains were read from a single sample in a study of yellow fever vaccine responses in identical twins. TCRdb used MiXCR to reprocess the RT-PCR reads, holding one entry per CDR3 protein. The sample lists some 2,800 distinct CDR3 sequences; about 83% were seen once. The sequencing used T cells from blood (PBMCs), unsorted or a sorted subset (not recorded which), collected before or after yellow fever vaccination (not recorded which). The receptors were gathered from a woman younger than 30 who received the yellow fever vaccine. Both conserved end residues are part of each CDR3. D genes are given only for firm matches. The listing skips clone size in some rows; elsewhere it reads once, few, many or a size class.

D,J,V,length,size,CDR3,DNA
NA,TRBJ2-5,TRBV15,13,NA,CATSWSRRETQYF,TGTGCCACCTCGTGGTCTAGAAGGGAGACCCAGTACTTC
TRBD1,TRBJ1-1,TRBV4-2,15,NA,CASSPNRGVNTEAFF,TGTGCCAGCAGCCCCAACAGGGGGGTGAACACTGAAGCTTTCTTT
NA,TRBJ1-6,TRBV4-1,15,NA,CASSMSSTLRSPLHF,TGCGCCAGCAGCATGAGTTCGACCTTGCGTTCACCCCTCCACTTT
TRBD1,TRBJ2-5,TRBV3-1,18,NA,CASSQKTGQGARQETQYF,TGTGCCAGCAGCCAGAAAACGGGACAGGGGGCTCGGCAAGAGACCCAGTACTTC
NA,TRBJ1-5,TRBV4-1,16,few,CASSQDSGAQNQPQHF,TGCGCCAGCAGCCAAGACTCGGGGGCGCAGAATCAGCCCCAGCATTTT
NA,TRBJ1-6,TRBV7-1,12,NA,CASSSSNSPLHF,TGTGCCAGCAGCTCATCTAATTCACCCCTCCACTTT
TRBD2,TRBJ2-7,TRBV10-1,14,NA,CASSKLAGGYEQYF,TGCGCCAGCAGTAAACTAGCGGGGGGCTACGAGCAGTACTTC
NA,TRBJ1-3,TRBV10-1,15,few,CASSDSPRSGNTIYF,TGCGCCAGCAGTGATAGCCCACGCTCTGGAAACACCATATATTTT
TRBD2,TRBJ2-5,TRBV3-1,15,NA,CASSRGLAGQETQYF,TGTGCCAGCAGCCGGGGACTAGCGGGGCAAGAGACCCAGTACTTC
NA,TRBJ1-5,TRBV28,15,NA,CASSLVGDSNQPQHF,TGTGCCAGCAGTTTAGTCGGAGATAGCAATCAGCCCCAGCATTTT
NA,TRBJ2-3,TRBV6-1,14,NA,CASSENRNIHPQYF,TGTGCCAGCAGTGAGAACAGGAATATTCACCCGCAGTATTTT
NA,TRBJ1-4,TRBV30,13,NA,CAWSVDANEKLFF,TGTGCCTGGAGTGTAGATGCGAATGAAAAACTGTTTTTT
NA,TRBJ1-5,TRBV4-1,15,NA,CASSQETGSMKPQHF,TGCGCCAGCAGCCAAGAAACAGGGTCGATGAAGCCCCAGCATTTT
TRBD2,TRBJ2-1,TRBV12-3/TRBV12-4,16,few,CASSSGTSGRNNEQFF,TGTGCCAGCAGTTCAGGGACTAGCGGGAGGAACAATGAGCAGTTCTTC
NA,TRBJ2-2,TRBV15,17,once,CATSRGSVLGSTGELFF,TGTGCCACCAGCCGGGGCTCGGTTCTGGGTAGTACCGGGGAGCTGTTTTTT
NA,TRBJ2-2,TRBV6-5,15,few,CASSYSRVWSGELFF,TGTGCCAGCAGTTACTCGAGAGTTTGGTCCGGGGAGCTGTTTTTT
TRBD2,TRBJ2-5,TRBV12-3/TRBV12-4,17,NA,CASRRGKTSGDQETQYF,TGTGCCAGCAGGAGGGGCAAGACTAGCGGGGACCAAGAGACCCAGTACTTC
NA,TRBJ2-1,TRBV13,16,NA,CASSSDRTLLNNEQFF,TGTGCCAGCAGCTCCGACAGAACCCTTCTTAACAATGAGCAGTTCTTC
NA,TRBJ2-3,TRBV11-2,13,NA,CASSVEQADTQYF,TGTGCCAGCAGCGTGGAGCAGGCAGATACGCAGTATTTT
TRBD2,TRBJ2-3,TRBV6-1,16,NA,CASSRLGLAGVDTQYF,TGTGCCAGCAGTCGTTTGGGACTAGCGGGAGTAGATACGCAGTATTTT
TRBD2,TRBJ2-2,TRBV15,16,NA,CATSRGLAGGTGELFF,TGTGCCACCAGCAGAGGACTAGCGGGAGGCACCGGGGAGCTGTTTTTT
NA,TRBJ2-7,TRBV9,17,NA,CASSKNPTGKSSYEQYF,TGTGCCAGCAGCAAGAACCCCACGGGCAAGAGCTCCTACGAGCAGTACTTC
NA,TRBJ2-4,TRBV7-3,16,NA,CASSSTSGVAKNIQYF,TGTGCCAGCAGCTCGACGTCCGGGGTAGCCAAAAACATTCAGTACTTC
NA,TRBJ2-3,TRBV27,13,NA,CASSLFPGDTQYF,TGTGCCAGCAGTTTATTTCCCGGGGATACGCAGTATTTT
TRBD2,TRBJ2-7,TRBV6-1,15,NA,CASSPLAGDSYEQYF,TGTGCCAGCAGTCCCCTAGCGGGGGATTCCTACGAGCAGTACTTC
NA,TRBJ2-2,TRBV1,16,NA,CTSSQDRLAGTGELFF,TGCACCAGCAGCCAAGATCGGCTAGCGGGGACCGGGGAGCTGTTTTTT
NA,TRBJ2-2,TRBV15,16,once,CATSRAQSPNTGELFF,TGTGCCACCAGCAGAGCTCAATCCCCGAACACCGGGGAGCTGTTTTTT
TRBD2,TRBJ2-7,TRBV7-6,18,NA,CASSLGLAGGSSSYEQYF,TGTGCCAGCAGCCTAGGACTAGCGGGAGGCTCCAGCTCCTACGAGCAGTACTTC
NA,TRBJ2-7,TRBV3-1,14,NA,CASSQGTVFYEQYF,TGTGCCAGCAGCCAAGGGACAGTGTTTTACGAGCAGTACTTC
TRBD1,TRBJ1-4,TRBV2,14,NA,CASSPGQVNEKLFF,TGTGCCAGCAGTCCGGGACAGGTTAATGAAAAACTGTTTTTT
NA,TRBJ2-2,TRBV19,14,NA,CASRIGRAAGELFF,TGTGCCAGTAGAATCGGCAGGGCGGCCGGGGAGCTGTTTTTT
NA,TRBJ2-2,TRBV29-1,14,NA,CSVGNRVGTGELFF,TGCAGCGTTGGAAACAGGGTGGGCACCGGGGAGCTGTTTTTT